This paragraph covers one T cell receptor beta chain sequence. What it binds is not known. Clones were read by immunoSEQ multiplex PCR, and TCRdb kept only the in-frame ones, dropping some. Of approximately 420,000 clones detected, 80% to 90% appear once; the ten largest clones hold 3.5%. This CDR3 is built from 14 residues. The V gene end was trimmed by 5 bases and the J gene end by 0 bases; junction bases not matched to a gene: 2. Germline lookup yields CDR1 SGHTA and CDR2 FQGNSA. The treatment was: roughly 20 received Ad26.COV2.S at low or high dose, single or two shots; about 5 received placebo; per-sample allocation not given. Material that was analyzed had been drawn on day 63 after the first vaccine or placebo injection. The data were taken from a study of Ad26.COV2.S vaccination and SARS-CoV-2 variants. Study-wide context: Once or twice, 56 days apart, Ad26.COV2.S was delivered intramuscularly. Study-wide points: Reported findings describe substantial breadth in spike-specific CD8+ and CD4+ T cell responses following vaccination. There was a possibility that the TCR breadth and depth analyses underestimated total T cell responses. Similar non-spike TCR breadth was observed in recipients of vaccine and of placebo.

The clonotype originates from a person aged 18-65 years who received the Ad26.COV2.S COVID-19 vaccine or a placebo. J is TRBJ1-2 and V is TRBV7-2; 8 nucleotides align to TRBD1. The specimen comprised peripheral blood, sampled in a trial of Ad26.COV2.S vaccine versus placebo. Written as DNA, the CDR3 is TGTGCCAGCAGCCCGGACAGGGCTAACTATGGCTACACCTTC. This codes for CASSPDRANYGYTF. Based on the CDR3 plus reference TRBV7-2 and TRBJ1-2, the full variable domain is GAGVSQSPSNKVTEKGKDVELRCDPISGHTALYWYRQSLGQGLEFLIYFQGNSAPDKSGLPSDRFSAERTGGSVSTLTIQRTQQEDSAVYLCASSPDRANYGYTFGSGTRLTVV.